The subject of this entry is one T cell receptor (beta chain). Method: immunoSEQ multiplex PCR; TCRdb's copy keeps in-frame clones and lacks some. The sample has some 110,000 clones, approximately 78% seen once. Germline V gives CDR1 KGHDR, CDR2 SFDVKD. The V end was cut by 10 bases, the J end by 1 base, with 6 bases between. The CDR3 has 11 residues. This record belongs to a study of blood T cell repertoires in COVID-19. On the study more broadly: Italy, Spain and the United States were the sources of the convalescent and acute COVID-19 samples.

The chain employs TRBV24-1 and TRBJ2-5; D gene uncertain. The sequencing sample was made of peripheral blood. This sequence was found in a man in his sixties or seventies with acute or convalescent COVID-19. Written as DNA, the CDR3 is TGTGCCACGGGCATCCAAGAGACCCAGTACTTC. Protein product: CATGIQETQYF.